This is a list of T cell receptor beta chains from one sample in a study of OX40 agonist ivuxolimab in advanced cancers. Method: immunoSEQ multiplex PCR; TCRdb's copy keeps in-frame clones and lacks some. Of approximately 44,000 clones detected, around 86% appear once; the ten largest clones hold 10% to 15%. Specimen: CD4+ or CD8+ T cells sorted from blood, collected in a trial of the OX40 agonist ivuxolimab. The receptors originated from an adult with an advanced solid tumor such as melanoma, head and neck, liver or kidney cancer. CDR3s include the opening cysteine and the closing phenylalanine or tryptophan. The D gene is left open where the match is weak. The size of a clone is reported for some rows only, either as once, few or many, or as a class for expanded clones.

TGTGCCAGCAGCTTGTTGACACGCGAGCAGTACTTC | CASSLLTREQYF | TRBJ2-7 | . | . | TRBV5-5
TGTGCCAGCAGTTACTCCTGGGACAGAGAAGAGACCCAGTACTTC | CASSYSWDREETQYF | TRBJ2-5 | TRBD1 | . | TRBV6-5
TGTGCCAGCAGTGCTTACCCGAGGGGGGCCGTACCGAACACTGAAGCTTTCTTT | CASSAYPRGAVPNTEAFF | TRBJ1-1 | . | . | TRBV25-1
TGTGCCAGCAGCCTCATTTCAGGGCGAATCGAGCAGTACTTC | CASSLISGRIEQYF | TRBJ2-7 | . | . | TRBV11-2
TGTGCCAGCAGCGCCGCCCAATCCTATAACTATGGCTACACCTTC | CASSAAQSYNYGYTF | TRBJ1-2 | . | . | TRBV9
TGTGCCAGCAGCCACGGGGGGGGTAGCACAGATACGCAGTATTTT | CASSHGGGSTDTQYF | TRBJ2-3 | TRBD2 | . | TRBV6-6
TGTGCCAGCACTCCCCTCGAGGGCGGCTTTAATTCACCCCTCCACTTT | CASTPLEGGFNSPLHF | TRBJ1-6 | . | . | TRBV27
TGTGCCAGCAGTGAATGGTATACAGGGAAAAATGAGCAGTTCTTC | CASSEWYTGKNEQFF | TRBJ2-1 | . | . | TRBV6-1
TGTGCCAGCAGTTTAAGTTGGACAGGGGAGACAGATACGCAGTATTTT | CASSLSWTGETDTQYF | TRBJ2-3 | TRBD1 | . | TRBV28
TGTGCCAGCAATGGGGCAGGGGTCGGAAACACCATATATTTT | CASNGAGVGNTIYF | TRBJ1-3 | . | . | TRBV7-9
TGTGCCAGCAGCCGGGACAGGCTAGCCAAAAACATTCAGTACTTC | CASSRDRLAKNIQYF | TRBJ2-4 | TRBD1 | . | TRBV7-9
TGTGCCAGCAGCCCTCTAGCGGGTGTAAATTCCTACGAGCAGTACTTC | CASSPLAGVNSYEQYF | TRBJ2-7 | TRBD2 | . | TRBV9
TGTGCCATCAGTGAGTCCAGACAGAACTATGGCTACACCTTC | CAISESRQNYGYTF | TRBJ1-2 | . | . | TRBV10-3
TGTGCCAGCAGTTCCCGACAGGACCGTAGCAATCAGCCCCAGCATTTT | CASSSRQDRSNQPQHF | TRBJ1-5 | . | . | TRBV27
TGTGCCAGCAGATTCTCACAGGGCCTTAACACTGAAGCTTTCTTT | CASRFSQGLNTEAFF | TRBJ1-1 | . | . | TRBV5-6
TGTGCCAGCACCACCCTGGGGTTTGAAAAACTGTTTTTT | CASTTLGFEKLFF | TRBJ1-4 | . | . | TRBV27
TGTGCCAGCAGCCAAGATAACCCGGGTGGTGCTCCGGGCTATGGCTACACCTTC | CASSQDNPGGAPGYGYTF | TRBJ1-2 | . | . | TRBV4-2
TGTGCCAGCAGCTGGGATAGAGGGGATTCACCCCTCCACTTT | CASSWDRGDSPLHF | TRBJ1-6 | . | . | TRBV5-6
TGTGCCAGCAGCGTTGGGTGGACAGACGAGCAGTTCTTC | CASSVGWTDEQFF | TRBJ2-1 | . | . | TRBV5-4
TGTGCCAGTAGCCACGCACAGGGATATGGCAATCAGCCCCAGCATTTT | CASSHAQGYGNQPQHF | TRBJ1-5 | . | . | TRBV19
TGTGCCAGCAGCTTAATGGGGGAAGCTGAAGCTTTCTTT | CASSLMGEAEAFF | TRBJ1-1 | . | once | TRBV7-3
TGCGCCAGCAGTCAAGGACAGGGCTCGTTGTCCTACGAGCAGTACTTC | CASSQGQGSLSYEQYF | TRBJ2-7 | TRBD1 | . | TRBV23-1